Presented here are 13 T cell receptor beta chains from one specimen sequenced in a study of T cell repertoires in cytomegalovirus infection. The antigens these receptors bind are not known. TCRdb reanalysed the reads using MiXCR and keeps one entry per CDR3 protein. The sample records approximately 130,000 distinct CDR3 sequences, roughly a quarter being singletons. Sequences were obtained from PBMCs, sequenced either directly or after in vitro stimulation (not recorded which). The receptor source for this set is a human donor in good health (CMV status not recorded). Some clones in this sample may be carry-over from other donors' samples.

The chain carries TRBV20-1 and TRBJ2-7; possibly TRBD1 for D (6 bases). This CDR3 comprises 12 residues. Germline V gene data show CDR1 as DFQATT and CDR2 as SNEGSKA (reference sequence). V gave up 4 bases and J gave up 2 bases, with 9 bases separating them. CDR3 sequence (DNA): TGCAGTGCTATGGACAGTACCTACGAGCAGTACTTC. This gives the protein CSAMDSTYEQYF.

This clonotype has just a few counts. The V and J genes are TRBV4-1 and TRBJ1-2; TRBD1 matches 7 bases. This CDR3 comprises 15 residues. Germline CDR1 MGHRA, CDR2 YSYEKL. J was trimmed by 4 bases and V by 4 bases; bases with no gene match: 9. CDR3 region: CASSRETGPGYGYTF. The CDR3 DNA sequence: TGCGCCAGCAGCCGAGAGACAGGGCCGGGCTATGGCTACACCTTC.

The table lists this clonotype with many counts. This CDR3 reads CASSLVRVGTEAFF. CDR3 bases: TGTGCCAGCAGCTTAGTGAGGGTGGGCACTGAAGCTTTCTTT. J is TRBJ1-1 and V is TRBV7-9; no reliable D call. Trimming took off 1 base at V and 4 bases at J, with 10 bases between the two ends. Looked up from germline, CDR1 is SEHNR and CDR2 is FQNEAQ (reference sequence). This CDR3 has 14 amino acids. The full variable domain, rest sourced from reference TRBV7-9 and TRBJ1-1, is DTGVSQNPRHKITKRGQNVTFRCDPISEHNRLYWYRQTLGQGPEFLTYFQNEAQLEKSRLLSDRFSAERPKGSFSTLEIQRTEQGDSAMYLCASSLVRVGTEAFFGQGTRLTVV.

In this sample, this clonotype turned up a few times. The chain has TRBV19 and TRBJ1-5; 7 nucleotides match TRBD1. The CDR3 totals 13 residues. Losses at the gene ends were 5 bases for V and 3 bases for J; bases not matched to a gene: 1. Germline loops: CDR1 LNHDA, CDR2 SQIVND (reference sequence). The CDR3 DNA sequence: TGTGCCAGTAGTGACAGGGTCAATCAGCCCCAGCATTTT. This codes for CASSDRVNQPQHF.

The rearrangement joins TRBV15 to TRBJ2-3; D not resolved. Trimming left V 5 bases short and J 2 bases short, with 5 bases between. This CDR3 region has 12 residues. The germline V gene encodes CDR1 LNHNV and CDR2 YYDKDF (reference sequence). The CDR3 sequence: CATSPNTDTQYF. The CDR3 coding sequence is TGTGCCACCAGCCCAAACACAGATACGCAGTATTTT.

CDR3 DNA: TGCAGCGTTGAATTGACTAGCGGACCTCTTGAGCAGTTCTTC. Translating it yields CSVELTSGPLEQFF. The chain carries TRBV29-1 and TRBJ2-1, with 9 bases that match TRBD2. CDR3 size: 14 residues. Germline CDR1 and CDR2: SQVTM and ANQGSEA. J lost 9 bases, V lost 2 bases, and 8 bases had no gene match.

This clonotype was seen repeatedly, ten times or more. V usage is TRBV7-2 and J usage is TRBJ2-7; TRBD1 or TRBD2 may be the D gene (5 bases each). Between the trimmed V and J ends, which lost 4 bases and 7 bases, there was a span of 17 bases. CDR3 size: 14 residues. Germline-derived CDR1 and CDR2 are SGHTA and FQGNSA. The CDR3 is CASSSGTGRREQYF. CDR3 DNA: TGTGCCAGCAGCTCTGGGACGGGCCGTCGAGAGCAGTACTTC.

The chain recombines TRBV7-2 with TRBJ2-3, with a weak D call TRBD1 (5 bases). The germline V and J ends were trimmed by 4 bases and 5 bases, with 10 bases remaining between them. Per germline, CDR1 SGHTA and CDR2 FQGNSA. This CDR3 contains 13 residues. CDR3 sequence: CASSSGYIDTQYF. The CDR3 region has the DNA TGTGCCAGCAGCTCAGGGTATATAGATACGCAGTATTTT.

This chain's CDR3 is CASSQTQGAYSPLHF. CDR3 sequence (DNA): TGTGCCAGCAGCCAAACACAGGGTGCTTATTCACCCCTCCACTTT. V usage is TRBV11-2 and J usage is TRBJ1-6; tentatively, D is TRBD1 (6 bases). Trimming stripped 5 bases from V and 8 bases from J, with 16 bases between. In germline, CDR1 is SGHAT, CDR2 FQNNGV. The CDR3 loop spans 15 amino acids.

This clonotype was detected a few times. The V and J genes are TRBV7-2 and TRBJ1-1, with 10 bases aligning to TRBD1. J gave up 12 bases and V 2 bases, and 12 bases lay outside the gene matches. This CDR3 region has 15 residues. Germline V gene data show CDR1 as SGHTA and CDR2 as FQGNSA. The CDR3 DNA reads TGTGCCAGCAGCTTATTAGTCCGACAGGGGGCAGAAACTTTCTTT. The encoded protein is CASSLLVRQGAETFF.

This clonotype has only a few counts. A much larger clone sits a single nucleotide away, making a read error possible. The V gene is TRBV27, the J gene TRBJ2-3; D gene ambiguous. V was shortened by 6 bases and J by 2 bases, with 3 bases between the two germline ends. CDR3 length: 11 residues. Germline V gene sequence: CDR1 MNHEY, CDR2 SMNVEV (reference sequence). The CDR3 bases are TGTGCCAGCAGATTCACAGATACGCAGTATTTT. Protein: CASRFTDTQYF.

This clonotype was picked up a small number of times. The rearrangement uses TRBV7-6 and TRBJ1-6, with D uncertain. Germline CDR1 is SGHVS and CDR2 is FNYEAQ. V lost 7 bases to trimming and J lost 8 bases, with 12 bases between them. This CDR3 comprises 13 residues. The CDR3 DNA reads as TGTGCCAGCACCCCGGGCGCATATTCACCCCTCCACTTT. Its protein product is CASTPGAYSPLHF.

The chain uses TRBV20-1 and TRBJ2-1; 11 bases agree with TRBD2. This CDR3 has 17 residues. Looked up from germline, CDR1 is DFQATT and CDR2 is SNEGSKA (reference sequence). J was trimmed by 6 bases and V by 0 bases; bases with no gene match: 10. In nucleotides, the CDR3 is TGCAGTGCTAGAGATTATTTAGGACTAGCGGGTGGCAATGAGCAGTTCTTC. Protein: CSARDYLGLAGGNEQFF.